This T cell receptor beta chain was documented in a study of blood T cell repertoires in COVID-19 (TCRdb year 2020). A note on the overall study: Samples covering the acute and convalescent phases of COVID-19 were provided by collaborators in the United States, Italy and Spain. The material from the prospective study consisted of cDNA or gDNA derived from T cells, B-cell-depleted T cells, or PBMCs. Subjects who had been exposed to COVID-19, were actively infected with it, or had recovered from it provided the deeply sampled blood TCRbeta repertoires that made up the dataset. The repertoires were released in a freely available public database intended as a resource for research on the immune response to SARS-CoV-2. The samples were drawn from the first 160 participants of the ongoing ImmuneRACE study and from 950 to 1,500 subjects provided by 6 global collaborators. Nearly every sample came with metadata listing a de-identified subject ID, COVID-19 status, age in years and sex. Where available, HLA class I and class II types were obtained from metadata supplied by the sample provider rather than from assay-based typing. Broad study findings and their caveats: The quantity of clinical and demographic metadata differed by source and by participant and was supplied without curation.

TCRbeta CDR3 regions were amplified from genomic DNA by means of the immunoSEQ Assay, a bias-controlled multiplex PCR. In the authors' own workflow: The number of nucleated cells in each sample was estimated by amplification of reference gene primers within the assay. To quantify the absolute abundance of each unique TCRbeta CDR3 rearrangement, sequence reads were collapsed and filtered. For each sample, productive Simpson clonality was calculated as the square root of Simpson's diversity index across productive rearrangements. The immuneACCESS repertoire file appears here via TCRdb, limited to in-frame rearrangements. These files lack a portion of the clones; in checked studies, under half of the deficit traces to unresolved V genes, and the cause of the others is not known. D and trimming were read from the DNA, whereas the V and J calls and clone size are those reported in that table. For this sample the table gives 75,000 to 90,000 clones, of which approximately 78% were detected only once. Jointly, the top ten make up roughly 38% of the sample.

Looking up the germline V gene yields CDR1 SGHRS and CDR2 YFSETQ. From cysteine to phenylalanine, the CDR3 is 16 amino acids long. The retained sequence is limited to the CDR3, 48 bases, with the frame set at the first base. V and J are trimmed by 0 bases and 1 base, and the gene matches miss 6 bases of the junction. In Seattle, one collaborating source enrolled patients while the infection was active and tracked those patients longitudinally over the course of disease. Whole blood was collected in K2EDTA tubes by collaborating institutions according to the institutions' own protocols. Collaborator samples were shipped for TCRbeta analysis as frozen whole blood, isolated PBMCs, or DNA extracted from either sample type. Comment on this clone: This clone's antigen is unknown. No clone much larger than this one lies a single base away; base qualities are absent.

Sequenced: peripheral blood. The V and J genes are TRBV5-1 and TRBJ2-5; 7 central bases correspond to TRBD1. The receptor comes from a man between 60 and 75 years old with COVID-19, enrolled during active disease. The CDR3 region has the sequence CASSLEGTVIQETQYF. The DNA is as follows: TGCGCCAGCAGCTTGGAGGGGACAGTCATCCAAGAGACCCAGTACTTC.